This paragraph reports one TCR beta chain. Its antigen remains unidentified. Base quality data are lacking; no much larger clone is found one base away. Using the deep immunoSEQ assay, multiplex PCR amplified TCR CDR3 regions from genomic DNA. Genomic DNA extracted from each cell subset was distributed evenly over all wells of several immunoSEQ 96-well plates, and each plate served as one replicate. Each replicate PCR for sorted subsets received 200 ng genomic DNA, equal to around 32,000 T cell genomes. The purified libraries were quantified using a Qubit 3.0 fluorometer, sized with a Bioanalyzer 2100, and then quantified again using the KAPA Library Quantification kit. Every immunoSEQ 96-well plate was sequenced on a separate single-read 150-cycle Illumina NextSeq 550 flow cell. Turning to the authors' computational methods: Because the immunoSEQ output held only junctional sequences and lacked quality scores, the filtering could not match the filtering applied to full-length reads. Sequences were annotated with PyIR, a Python wrapper for IgBLAST v1.9, using IMGT germline references to assign V/J genes and CDR3. Reads were removed for weak V/J assignments (E-value above 1e-6), missing CDR3, stop codons, out-of-frame junctions, or ambiguous translated residues. V3J clonotypes were defined by identical inferred V gene, J gene, and CDR3 amino acid sequence. Percentage overlap between repertoires was calculated by dividing the number of shared unique clonotypes by the size of the smaller repertoire. RTK rarefaction, the Chao1 estimator, and Recon v2.1 estimates of unobserved clonotypes were used to assess repertoire richness. OLGA was used to compute generation probabilities for all TCRbeta clonotypes that the gDNA method yielded from several donors. As stored in TCRdb, this immuneACCESS dataset retains in-frame rearrangements with V and J assigned. A fraction of the clones does not appear; measured against another copy, unresolved V genes explain less than half of the discrepancy, and the remainder lacks a known reason. V, J and clone size were drawn from that table, and D and trimming were deduced from the DNA. This sample gives 1,400,000 or so clones in total; approximately 98.5% of them show up just once. The top ten clonotypes cover over 0.3% of the sample.

Its CDR3 holds 16 amino acids, cysteine through phenylalanine. Only the CDR3 region is kept as DNA, spanning 48 bases read in frame from base 1. CDR1 SGDLS and CDR2 YYNGEE were looked up in the germline V gene. Clipping removes 2 bases from V and 5 bases from J, with 5 as the unmatched junction base count. The data were taken from a study of shared clonotypes between healthy human individuals (dated by TCRdb to 2018 to 2021). Notes on the research overall: The cohort included a few men and two women between 18 and 49 years of age. For each donor, CD4 naive and CD4 memory were each given three plates, CD8 naive was given two plates, and CD8 memory was given one plate. The study deeply sequenced blood TCR repertoires of about 5 healthy adults to estimate repertoire size and the extent of clonotype sharing between individuals. Libraries were prepared and TCR repertoires were sequenced by different laboratories using diverse techniques, in order to increase sequencing depth and limit assay-specific biases. Between about 0.85 and 10 billion PBMCs per donor were obtained by leukapheresis. Overall study outcomes, separate from this receptor: Across four donors, about 5.2% of naive CD4, approximately 4% of naive CD8, about 2.3% of memory CD4, and approximately 0.4% of memory CD8 clonotypes were shared. The genetic and exposure-history diversity represented was limited by the small number of donors. Clonotypes shared by all four sorted-subset donors showed higher generation probabilities than non-shared clonotypes. Even with the large sequencing depth, rarefaction of the sorted-subset datasets indicated that sequencing was incomplete. Based on pairwise subsampling, the degree of clonotype sharing among donors was expected to be affected by sequencing depth. Sampling was restricted to blood, and TCR repertoires in tissue are likely to differ from TCR repertoires in blood. Naive subsets generally had larger estimated clonotype richness than memory subsets.

Healthy HIV-negative adults with no recently reported acute infections or vaccinations were included as donors. Every donor was a Caucasian adult living in Nashville, Tennessee, USA. Magnetic negative selection was used to enrich CD4+ T cells, after which naive cells were positively selected on CD45RA and the negative fraction became the memory subset. After blood collection by leukapheresis, PBMCs were isolated using Ficoll-Histopaque density gradient centrifugation and then cryopreserved in the vapor phase of liquid nitrogen. Analytical flow cytometry was used to check the purity and quantity of each magnetically sorted T cell population. Genomic DNA was isolated from each sorted fraction and quantified by UV absorbance on a Nanodrop 2000c.

The sample was naive CD4+ T cells sorted from blood. The sample's cell subset or site label is to be understood as: CD45RA+ positively selected. Recombination connected TRBV9 to TRBJ2-2; 11 bases in the middle match TRBD2. The origin of this receptor is a young man in good health. The nucleotide sequence reads as follows: TGTGCCAGCAGCGTCCTTAGCGGGAGGGGAACCGGGGAGCTGTTTTTT. This translates into CASSVLSGRGTGELFF.